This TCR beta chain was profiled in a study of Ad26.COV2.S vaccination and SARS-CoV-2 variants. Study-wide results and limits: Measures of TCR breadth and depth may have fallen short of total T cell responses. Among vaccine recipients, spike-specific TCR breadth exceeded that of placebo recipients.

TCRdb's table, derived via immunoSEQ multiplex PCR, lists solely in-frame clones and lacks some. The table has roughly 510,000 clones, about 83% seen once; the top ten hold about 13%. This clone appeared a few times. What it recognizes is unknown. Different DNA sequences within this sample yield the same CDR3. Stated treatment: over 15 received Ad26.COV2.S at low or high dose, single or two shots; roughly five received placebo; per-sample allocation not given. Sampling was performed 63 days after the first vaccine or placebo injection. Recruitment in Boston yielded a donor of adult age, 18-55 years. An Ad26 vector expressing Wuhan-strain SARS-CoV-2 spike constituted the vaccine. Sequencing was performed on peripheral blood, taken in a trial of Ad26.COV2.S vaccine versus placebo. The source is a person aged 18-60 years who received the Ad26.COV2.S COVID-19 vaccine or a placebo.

CDR3: CASSIGGQPQHF. The CDR3 DNA sequence: TGTGCCAGTAGTATTGGTGGTCAGCCCCAGCATTTT. The chain links TRBV19 to TRBJ1-5; D ambiguous. CDR3 length equals 12 residues. Germline V gene lookup returns CDR1 LNHDA and CDR2 SQIVND (reference sequence). Deletions cut 3 bases from V and 6 bases from J, with 6 bases between. Full variable domain (missing parts from reference TRBV19 and TRBJ1-5): DGGITQSPKYLFRKEGQNVTLSCEQNLNHDAMYWYRQDPGQGLRLIYYSQIVNDFQKGDIAEGYSVSREKKESFPLTVTSAQKNPTAFYLCASSIGGQPQHFGDGTRLSIL.